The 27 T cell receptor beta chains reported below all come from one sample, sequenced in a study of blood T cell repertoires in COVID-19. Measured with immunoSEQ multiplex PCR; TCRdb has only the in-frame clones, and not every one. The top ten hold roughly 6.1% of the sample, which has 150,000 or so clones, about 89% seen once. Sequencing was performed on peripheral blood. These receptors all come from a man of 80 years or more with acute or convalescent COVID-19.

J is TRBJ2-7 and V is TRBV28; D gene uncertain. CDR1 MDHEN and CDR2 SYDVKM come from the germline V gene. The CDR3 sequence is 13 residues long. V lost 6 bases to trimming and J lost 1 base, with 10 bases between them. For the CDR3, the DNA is TGTGCCAGCAGGCTGACAAATTCCTACGAGCAGTACTTC. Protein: CASRLTNSYEQYF.

This CDR3 reads CASSQSSRGQETQYF. The CDR3 DNA follows: TGCGCCAGCAGTCAATCCAGCCGGGGCCAAGAGACCCAGTACTTC. The J gene is TRBJ2-5, the V gene TRBV23-1; possible D gene TRBD2, 5 bases. TRBV23-1 is labeled an ORF, and its function is uncertain. With 0 bases removed from V and 1 base from J, the gap between germline ends came to 9 bases. CDR3 length equals 15 residues.

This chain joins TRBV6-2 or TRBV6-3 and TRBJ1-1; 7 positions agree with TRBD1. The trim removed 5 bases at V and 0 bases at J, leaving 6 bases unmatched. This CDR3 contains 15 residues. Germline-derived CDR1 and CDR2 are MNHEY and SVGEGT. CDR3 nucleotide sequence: TGTGCCAGCAGTCCCGGGACAGTTGTGAACACTGAAGCTTTCTTT. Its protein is CASSPGTVVNTEAFF.

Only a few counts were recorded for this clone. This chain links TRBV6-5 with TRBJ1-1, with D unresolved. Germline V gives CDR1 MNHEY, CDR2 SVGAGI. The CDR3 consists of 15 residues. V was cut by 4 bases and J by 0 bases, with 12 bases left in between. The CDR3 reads CASSSPGSVNTEAFF. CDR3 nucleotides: TGTGCCAGCAGTTCCCCGGGGAGTGTGAACACTGAAGCTTTCTTT.

The CDR3 reads CASNPGTGGHYGYTF. CDR3 nucleotide sequence: TGTGCCAGCAACCCTGGGACAGGGGGCCACTATGGCTACACCTTC. The gene calls are TRBV28 and TRBJ1-2; 12 bases fit TRBD1. Trimming removed 7 bases from V and 3 bases from J; junction bases left unmatched: 6. The CDR3 loop spans 15 amino acids. CDR1 is MDHEN, CDR2 SYDVKM, per germline.

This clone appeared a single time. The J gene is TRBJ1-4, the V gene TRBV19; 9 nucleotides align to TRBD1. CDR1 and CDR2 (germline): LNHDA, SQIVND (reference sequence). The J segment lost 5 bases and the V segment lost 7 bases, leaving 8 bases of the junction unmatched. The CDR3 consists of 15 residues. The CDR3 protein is CASTSGDRENEKLFF. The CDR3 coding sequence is TGTGCCAGTACCTCGGGGGACAGGGAAAATGAAAAACTGTTTTTT.

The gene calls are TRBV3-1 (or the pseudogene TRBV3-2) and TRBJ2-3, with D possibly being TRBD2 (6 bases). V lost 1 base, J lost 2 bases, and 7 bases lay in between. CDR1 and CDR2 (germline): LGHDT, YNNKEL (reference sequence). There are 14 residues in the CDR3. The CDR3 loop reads CASSQADYTDTQYF. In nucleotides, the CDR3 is TGTGCCAGCAGCCAAGCGGACTACACAGATACGCAGTATTTT.

CDR3 in DNA: TGTGCCAGCAGTTGGCGCGGTAACACCGGGGAGCTGTTTTTT. The encoded protein is CASSWRGNTGELFF. The chain carries TRBV27 and TRBJ2-2; D unresolved. Germline V CDR1 and CDR2: MNHEY, SMNVEV (reference sequence). The CDR3 contains 14 residues. V was shortened by 4 bases and J by 2 bases, with 8 bases between the two germline ends.

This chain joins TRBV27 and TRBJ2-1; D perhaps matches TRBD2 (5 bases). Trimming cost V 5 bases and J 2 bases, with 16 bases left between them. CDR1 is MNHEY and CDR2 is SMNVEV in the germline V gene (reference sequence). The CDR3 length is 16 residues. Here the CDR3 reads CASSAGSAEPYNEQFF. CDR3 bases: TGTGCCAGCAGTGCTGGGTCAGCGGAGCCCTACAATGAGCAGTTCTTC.

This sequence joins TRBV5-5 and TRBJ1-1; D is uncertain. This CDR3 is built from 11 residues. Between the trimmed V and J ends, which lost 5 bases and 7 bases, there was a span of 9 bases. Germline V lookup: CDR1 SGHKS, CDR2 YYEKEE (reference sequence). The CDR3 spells CASREEGEAFF. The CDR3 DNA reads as TGTGCCAGCAGAGAGGAGGGTGAAGCTTTCTTT.

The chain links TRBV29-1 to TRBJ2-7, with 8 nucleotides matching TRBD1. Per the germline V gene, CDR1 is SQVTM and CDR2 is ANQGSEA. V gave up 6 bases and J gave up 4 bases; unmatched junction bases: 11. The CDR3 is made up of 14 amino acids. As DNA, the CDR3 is TGCAGCGTAAGACAGGGGCCCCCTTATTACGAGCAGTACTTC. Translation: CSVRQGPPYYEQYF.

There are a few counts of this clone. CDR3 DNA: TGTGCCAGCAGTCCCACCGGGGGGCACGAGCAGTACTTC. Amino acids: CASSPTGGHEQYF. This chain uses TRBV12-3 or TRBV12-4 with TRBJ2-7; D is possibly TRBD2 (7 bases). The CDR3 is made up of 13 amino acids. V was shortened by 5 bases and J by 5 bases, with 13 bases between the two germline ends.

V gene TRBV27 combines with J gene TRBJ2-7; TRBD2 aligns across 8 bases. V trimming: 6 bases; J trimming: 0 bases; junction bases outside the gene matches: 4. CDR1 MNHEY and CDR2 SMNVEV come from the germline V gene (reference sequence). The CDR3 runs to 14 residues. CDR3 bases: TGTGCCAGCAGCCTAGCGGGCCGCTCCTACGAGCAGTACTTC. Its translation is CASSLAGRSYEQYF.

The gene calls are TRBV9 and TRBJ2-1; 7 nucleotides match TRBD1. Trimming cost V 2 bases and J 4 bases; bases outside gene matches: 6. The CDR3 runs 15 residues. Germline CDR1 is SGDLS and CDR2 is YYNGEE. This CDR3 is CASSVEDRSYNEQFF. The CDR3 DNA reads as TGTGCCAGCAGCGTTGAGGACAGGTCATACAATGAGCAGTTCTTC.

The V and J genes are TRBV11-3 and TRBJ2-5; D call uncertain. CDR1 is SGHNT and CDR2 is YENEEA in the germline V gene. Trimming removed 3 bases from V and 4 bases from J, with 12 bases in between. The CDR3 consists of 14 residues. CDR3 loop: CASSLGSVPETQYF. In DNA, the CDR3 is TGTGCCAGCAGCTTGGGCTCAGTCCCAGAGACCCAGTACTTC. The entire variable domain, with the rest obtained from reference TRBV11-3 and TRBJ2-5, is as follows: EAGVVQSPRYKIIEKKQPVAFWCNPISGHNTLYWYLQNLGQGPELLIRYENEEAVDDSQLPKDRFSAERLKGVDSTLKIQPAELGDSAVYLCASSLGSVPETQYFGPGTRLLVL.

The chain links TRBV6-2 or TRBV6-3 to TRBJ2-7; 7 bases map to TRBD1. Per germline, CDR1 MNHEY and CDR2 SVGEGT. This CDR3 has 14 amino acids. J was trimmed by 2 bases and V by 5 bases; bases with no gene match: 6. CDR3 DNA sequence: TGTGCCAGCAGTGGGGGACAGAATCCCTACGAGCAGTACTTC. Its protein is CASSGGQNPYEQYF.

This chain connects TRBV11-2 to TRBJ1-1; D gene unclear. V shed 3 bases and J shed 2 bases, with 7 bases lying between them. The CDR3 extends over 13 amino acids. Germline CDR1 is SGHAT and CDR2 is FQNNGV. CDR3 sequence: CASSFKPNTEAFF. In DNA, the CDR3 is TGTGCCAGCAGCTTTAAGCCAAACACTGAAGCTTTCTTT.

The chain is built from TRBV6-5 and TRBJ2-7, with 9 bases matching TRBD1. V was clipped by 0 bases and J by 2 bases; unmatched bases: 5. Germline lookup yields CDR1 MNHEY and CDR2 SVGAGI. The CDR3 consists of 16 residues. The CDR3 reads CASSYSYRGQTYEQYF. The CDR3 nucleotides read TGTGCCAGCAGTTACTCATACAGGGGGCAAACCTACGAGCAGTACTTC.

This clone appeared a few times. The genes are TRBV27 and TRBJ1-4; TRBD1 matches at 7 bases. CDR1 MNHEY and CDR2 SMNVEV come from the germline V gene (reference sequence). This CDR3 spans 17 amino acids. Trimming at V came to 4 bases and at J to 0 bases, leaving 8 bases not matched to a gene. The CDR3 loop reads CASSSQTGPATNEKLFF. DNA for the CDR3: TGTGCCAGCAGTTCCCAGACAGGGCCCGCAACTAATGAAAAACTGTTTTTT.

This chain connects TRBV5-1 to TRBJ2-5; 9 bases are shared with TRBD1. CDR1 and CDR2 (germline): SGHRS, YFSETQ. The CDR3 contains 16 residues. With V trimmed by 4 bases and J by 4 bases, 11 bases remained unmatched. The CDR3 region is CASSPRTGEVSETQYF. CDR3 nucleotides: TGCGCCAGCAGCCCACGGACAGGGGAGGTTTCAGAGACCCAGTACTTC.

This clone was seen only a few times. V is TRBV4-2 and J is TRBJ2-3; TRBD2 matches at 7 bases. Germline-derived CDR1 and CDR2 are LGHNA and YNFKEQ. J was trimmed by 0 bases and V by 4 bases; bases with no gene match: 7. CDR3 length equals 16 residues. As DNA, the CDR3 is TGTGCCAGCAGCCGGGAGCGGGGCATTAGCACAGATACGCAGTATTTT. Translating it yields CASSRERGISTDTQYF.

The CDR3 DNA follows: TGTGCCAGCATGGTGAGCGACACCATATATTTT. Translation gives CASMVSDTIYF. The chain has TRBV28 and TRBJ1-3; D is undetermined. Germline values: CDR1 MDHEN, CDR2 SYDVKM. The CDR3 sequence is 11 residues long. V lost 7 bases to trimming and J lost 8 bases, with 9 bases between them. Full variable domain (rest looked up from reference TRBV28 and TRBJ1-3): DVKVTQSSRYLVKRTGEKVFLECVQDMDHENMFWYRQDPGLGLRLIYFSYDVKMKEKGDIPEGYSVSREKKERFSLILESASTNQTSMYLCASMVSDTIYFGEGSWLTVV.

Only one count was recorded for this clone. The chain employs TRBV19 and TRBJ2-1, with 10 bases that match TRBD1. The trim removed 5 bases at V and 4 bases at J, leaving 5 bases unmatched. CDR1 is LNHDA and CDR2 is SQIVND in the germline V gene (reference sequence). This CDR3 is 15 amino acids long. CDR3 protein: CASSGWDRGYNEQFF. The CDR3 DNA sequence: TGTGCCAGTAGTGGATGGGACAGGGGATACAATGAGCAGTTCTTC.

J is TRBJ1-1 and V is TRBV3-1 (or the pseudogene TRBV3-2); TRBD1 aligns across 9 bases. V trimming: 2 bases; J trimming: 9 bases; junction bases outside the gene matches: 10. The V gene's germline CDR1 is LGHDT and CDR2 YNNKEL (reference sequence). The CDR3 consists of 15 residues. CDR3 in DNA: TGTGCCAGCAGCCAAAGCGGACAGGGGTTAGGGAAAGCTTTCTTT. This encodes CASSQSGQGLGKAFF.

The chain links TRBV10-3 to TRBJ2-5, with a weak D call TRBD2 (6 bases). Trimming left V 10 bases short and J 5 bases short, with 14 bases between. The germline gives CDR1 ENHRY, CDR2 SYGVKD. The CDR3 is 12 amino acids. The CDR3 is CATARGTETQYF. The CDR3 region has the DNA TGTGCCACCGCCCGCGGGACGGAGACCCAGTACTTC.

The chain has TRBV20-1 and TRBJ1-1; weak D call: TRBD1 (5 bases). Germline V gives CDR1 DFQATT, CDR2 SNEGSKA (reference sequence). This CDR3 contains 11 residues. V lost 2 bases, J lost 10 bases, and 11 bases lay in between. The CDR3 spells CSARKDGGAFF. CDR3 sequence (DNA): TGCAGTGCTAGAAAAGACGGGGGAGCTTTCTTT.

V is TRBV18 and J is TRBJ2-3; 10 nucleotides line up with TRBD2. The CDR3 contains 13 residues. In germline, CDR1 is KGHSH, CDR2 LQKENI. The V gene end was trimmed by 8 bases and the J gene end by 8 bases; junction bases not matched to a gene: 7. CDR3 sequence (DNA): TGTGCCAGCAGGGGGACTAGCGAGGGTACGCAGTATTTT. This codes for CASRGTSEGTQYF.